This paragraph reports one T cell receptor beta chain. A junction end diverges from the germline sequence, so it may reflect a read error. These data are taken from a study of identical twins. With template switching, a universal primer site was added, and the cDNA carried unique molecular identifiers. Each CDR3 protein is one row after TCRdb ran MiXCR on the 5' RACE reads. The sample records roughly 500,000 distinct CDR3 sequences, less than 25% being singletons. The CDR3 runs to 15 residues. The V gene's germline CDR1 is SSHAT and CDR2 FNYEAQ (reference sequence). All of the donors were Caucasians in good health. The same specimen was also included in a second study, on T cells expressing NK-cell markers. From that paper: Out of eight donors sequenced, seven tested HCMV-seropositive and the remaining one seronegative. Whether expanded NKG2C+ T cell clones recognized HCMV stayed uncertain.

This rearrangement joins TRBV7-7 to TRBJ2-1; a possible D gene is TRBD1 (5 bases). Specimen: CD4+ T cells sorted from blood. The receptor was derived from a woman under 30 in good health. In nucleotides, the CDR3 is TGTGCTAGCAGCCCCAGCAGGGTCTCCTACAATGAGCAGTTCTTC. It translates to CASSPSRVSYNEQFF. The entire variable domain, with the rest obtained from reference TRBV7-7 and TRBJ2-1, is as follows: GAGVSQSPRYKVTKRGQDVTLRCDPISSHATLYWYQQALGQGPEFLTYFNYEAQPDKSGLPSDRFSAERPEGSISTLTIQRTEQRDSAMYRCASSPSRVSYNEQFFGPGTRLTVL.